This T cell receptor beta chain was profiled in a study of PD-1 blockade in classical Hodgkin lymphoma. Regarding the study as a whole: CD4+ TCR diversity, unlike CD8+, rose significantly by C4D1. Complete responders possessed baseline diversity comparable to newly diagnosed patients. Healthy donors reportedly exceeded newly diagnosed patients in baseline TCR diversity.

This clone turned up a few times. Its antigen is undetermined. Sequencing was performed with immunoSEQ multiplex PCR; in TCRdb, only in-frame clones are kept and a portion is missing. In the table there are about 31,000 clones, just over 70% of which are singletons. Autologous stem cell transplantation was followed by relapse in every patient, and brentuximab vedotin exposure varied. Progressive disease, partial response or complete response was each patient's best response. Between the trimmed V and J ends, which lost 4 bases and 4 bases, there was a span of 13 bases. CDR3 size: 15 residues. Germline V gene lookup returns CDR1 MDHEN and CDR2 SYDVKM.

The sequencing here drew on peripheral blood mononuclear cells (PBMCs), taken before the second cycle of nivolumab. This sequence was found in a human donor with classical Hodgkin lymphoma. This sequence joins TRBV28 and TRBJ2-2; tentatively, D is TRBD1 (6 bases). DNA of the CDR3: TGTGCCAGCAGTTGGACAGAACCTTCCACCGGGGAGCTGTTTTTT. Its translation: CASSWTEPSTGELFF.